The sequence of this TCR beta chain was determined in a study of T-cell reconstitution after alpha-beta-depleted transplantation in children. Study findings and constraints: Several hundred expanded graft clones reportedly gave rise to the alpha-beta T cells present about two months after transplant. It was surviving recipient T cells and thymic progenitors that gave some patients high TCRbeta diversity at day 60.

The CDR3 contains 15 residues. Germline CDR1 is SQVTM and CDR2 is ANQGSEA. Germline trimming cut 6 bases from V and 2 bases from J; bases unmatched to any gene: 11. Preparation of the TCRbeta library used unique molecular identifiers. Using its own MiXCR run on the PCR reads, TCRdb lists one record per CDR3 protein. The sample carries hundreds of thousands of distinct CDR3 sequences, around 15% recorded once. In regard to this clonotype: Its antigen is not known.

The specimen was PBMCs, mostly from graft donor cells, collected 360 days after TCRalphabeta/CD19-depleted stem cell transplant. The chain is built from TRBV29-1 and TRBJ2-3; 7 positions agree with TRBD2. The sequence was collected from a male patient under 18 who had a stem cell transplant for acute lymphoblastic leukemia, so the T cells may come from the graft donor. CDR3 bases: TGCAGCGTGGGACGGGACTACTTCGACACAGATACGCAGTATTTT. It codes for CSVGRDYFDTDTQYF.